This TCR beta chain was obtained from a study of T cell responses to AZD1222 COVID-19 vaccine. Background on the study: Timing groups of about 4 and about 12 weeks for second doses were pooled.

Produced via immunoSEQ multiplex PCR; TCRdb's table is partial and in-frame only. The data contain around 150,000 clones, roughly 92% of them seen just once; the ten biggest clones take up around 1.3%. The CDR3 covers 13 residues. Germline V gene sequence: CDR1 MNHEY, CDR2 SVGEGT. J gave up 13 bases and V 4 bases, and 11 bases lay outside the gene matches. V is TRBV6-2 or TRBV6-3 and J is TRBJ1-2; 8 bases fit TRBD1. This receptor was taken from an adult in good health. The sequenced sample was peripheral blood, obtained on day 0 of AZD1222 vaccination. This CDR3 is CASSFLGQGRSTF. CDR3 sequence (DNA): TGTGCCAGCAGTTTCCTCGGACAGGGCAGGTCCACCTTC.